The clone carrying this TCR beta chain was observed at least ten times. TCRdb used MiXCR to reprocess the RT-PCR reads, holding one entry per CDR3 protein. The sample lists about 700,000 distinct CDR3 sequences, about 14% seen once, with about 3.6% in the top ten. The CDR3 has 14 amino acids. V lost 5 bases and J lost 4; bases outside the gene matches: 4. Per germline, CDR1 DFQATT and CDR2 SNEGSKA (reference sequence). The chain has TRBV20-1 and TRBJ2-3; 12 bases are shared with TRBD2. Sequenced: memory CD4+ T cells from blood. This TCR derives from a female donor in good health, serving as a healthy control. In DNA, the CDR3 is TGCAGTGCTGGACTAGCGGGGCGGGCAGATACGCAGTATTTT. It encodes CSAGLAGRADTQYF.